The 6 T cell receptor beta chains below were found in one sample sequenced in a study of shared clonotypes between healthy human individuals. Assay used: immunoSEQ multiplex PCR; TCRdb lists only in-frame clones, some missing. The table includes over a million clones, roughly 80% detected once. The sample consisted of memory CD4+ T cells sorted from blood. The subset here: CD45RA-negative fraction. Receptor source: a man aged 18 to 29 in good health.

CDR3 coding DNA: TGTGCCAGCAGCGGACTAGCGGGGGGCTCTAGCACAGATACGCAGTATTTT. Its protein is CASSGLAGGSSTDTQYF. The chain recombines TRBV9 with TRBJ2-3; 13 bases line up with TRBD2. Germline V gives CDR1 SGDLS, CDR2 YYNGEE. The CDR3 contains 17 residues. Unmatched junction bases numbered 4, after V lost 3 bases and J lost 0 bases. The entire variable domain, with the rest obtained from reference TRBV9 and TRBJ2-3, is as follows: DSGVTQTPKHLITATGQRVTLRCSPRSGDLSVYWYQQSLDQGLQFLIQYYNGEERAKGNILERFSAQQFPDLHSELNLSSLELGDSALYFCASSGLAGGSSTDTQYFGPGTRLTVL.

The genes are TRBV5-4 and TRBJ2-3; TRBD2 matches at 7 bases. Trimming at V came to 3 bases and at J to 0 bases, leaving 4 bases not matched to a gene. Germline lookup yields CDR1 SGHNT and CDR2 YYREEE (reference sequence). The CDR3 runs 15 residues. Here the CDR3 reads CASSSLGGSTDTQYF. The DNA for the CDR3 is TGTGCCAGCAGCTCCTTGGGGGGGAGCACAGATACGCAGTATTTT.

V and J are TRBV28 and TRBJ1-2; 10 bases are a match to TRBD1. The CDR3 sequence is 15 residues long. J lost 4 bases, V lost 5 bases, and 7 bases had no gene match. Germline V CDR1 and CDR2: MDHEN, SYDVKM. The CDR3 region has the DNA TGTGCCAGCAGTCCCGGACAGGGGGGAGTCTATGGCTACACCTTC. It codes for CASSPGQGGVYGYTF.

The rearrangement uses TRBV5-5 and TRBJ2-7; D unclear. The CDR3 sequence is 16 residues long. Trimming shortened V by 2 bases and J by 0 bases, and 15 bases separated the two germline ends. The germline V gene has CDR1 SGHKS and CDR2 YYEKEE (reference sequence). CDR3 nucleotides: TGTGCCAGCAGCTTCTCCGCGGAGACGTTCTCCTACGAGCAGTACTTC. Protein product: CASSFSAETFSYEQYF.

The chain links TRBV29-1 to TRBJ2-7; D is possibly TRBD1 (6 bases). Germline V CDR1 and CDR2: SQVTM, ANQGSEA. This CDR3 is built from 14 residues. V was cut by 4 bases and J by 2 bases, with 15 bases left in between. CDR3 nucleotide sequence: TGCAGCGTTGGGGCCCCGGACAGAACCTACGAGCAGTACTTC. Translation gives CSVGAPDRTYEQYF.

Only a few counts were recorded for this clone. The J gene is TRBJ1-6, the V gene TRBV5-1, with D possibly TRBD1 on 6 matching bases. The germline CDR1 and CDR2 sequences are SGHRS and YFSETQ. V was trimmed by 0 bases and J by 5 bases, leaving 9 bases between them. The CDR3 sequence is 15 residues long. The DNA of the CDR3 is TGCGCCAGCAGCTTGGGGACAGCCGATAATTCACCCCTCCACTTT. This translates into CASSLGTADNSPLHF.